These T cell receptor beta chains were read from a single sample in a study of blood T cell repertoires in COVID-19. Sequencing was performed with immunoSEQ multiplex PCR; in TCRdb, only in-frame clones are kept and a portion is missing. This table has 34,000 or so clones, approximately 80% appearing once. Sample: peripheral blood. The receptors derive from a man older than 75 with acute or convalescent COVID-19. Each CDR3 is given with its conserved first and last residue. The order of the fields is V gene, clone size, J gene, D gene, CDR3 protein, CDR3 DNA. The D gene is left open where the match is weak. Clone size, where shown, is once, few, many, or a class for clones that have expanded.

v_gene: TRBV12-3/TRBV12-4
abundance: once
j_gene: TRBJ1-3
d_gene: -
CDR3aa: CASSLRENTIYF
CDR3nt: TGTGCCAGCAGTTTAAGGGAGAACACCATATATTTT

v_gene: TRBV15
abundance: -
j_gene: TRBJ1-2
d_gene: TRBD1
CDR3aa: CATSRGAGTGDQWGYTF
CDR3nt: TGTGCCACCAGCAGGGGAGCTGGGACAGGGGACCAATGGGGCTACACCTTC

v_gene: TRBV7-2
abundance: -
j_gene: TRBJ1-1
d_gene: -
CDR3aa: CASSLGHRRKNTEAFF
CDR3nt: TGTGCCAGCAGCTTGGGACATAGGAGGAAAAACACTGAAGCTTTCTTT

v_gene: TRBV4-2
abundance: -
j_gene: TRBJ2-4
d_gene: TRBD1
CDR3aa: CASSDRQGVQYF
CDR3nt: TGTGCCAGCAGCGACCGACAGGGCGTTCAGTACTTC

v_gene: TRBV6-4
abundance: -
j_gene: TRBJ1-1
d_gene: -
CDR3aa: CASRLKPLPGSNTEAFF
CDR3nt: TGTGCCAGCCGACTAAAACCCCTCCCGGGGTCGAACACTGAAGCTTTCTTT

v_gene: TRBV2
abundance: -
j_gene: TRBJ2-3
d_gene: -
CDR3aa: CASSVKRASTDTQYF
CDR3nt: TGTGCCAGCAGTGTAAAGCGGGCTAGCACAGATACGCAGTATTTT

v_gene: TRBV9
abundance: once
j_gene: TRBJ2-2
d_gene: TRBD1
CDR3aa: CASSVRTGNTGELFF
CDR3nt: TGTGCCAGCAGCGTAAGGACAGGTAACACCGGGGAGCTGTTTTTT

v_gene: TRBV3-1/TRBV3-2
abundance: -
j_gene: TRBJ1-3
d_gene: -
CDR3aa: CASSLAVSGNTIYF
CDR3nt: TGTGCCAGCAGCCTCGCGGTATCTGGAAACACCATATATTTT

v_gene: TRBV6-5
abundance: -
j_gene: TRBJ2-7
d_gene: -
CDR3aa: CASTINYSYEQYF
CDR3nt: TGTGCCAGCACCATTAACTATTCATACGAGCAGTACTTC

v_gene: TRBV4-1
abundance: few
j_gene: TRBJ1-2
d_gene: -
CDR3aa: CASSPRDSRDYGYTF
CDR3nt: TGCGCCAGCAGCCCCCGCGATTCCAGGGACTATGGCTACACCTTC

v_gene: TRBV30
abundance: -
j_gene: TRBJ2-5
d_gene: TRBD1
CDR3aa: CAWSAVETTGGRETQYF
CDR3nt: TGTGCCTGGAGTGCAGTGGAAACCACAGGGGGCAGAGAGACCCAGTACTTC

v_gene: TRBV10-3
abundance: -
j_gene: TRBJ2-5
d_gene: -
CDR3aa: CAISGGNQETQYF
CDR3nt: TGTGCCATCAGTGGAGGTAACCAAGAGACCCAGTACTTC

v_gene: TRBV27
abundance: -
j_gene: TRBJ1-4
d_gene: -
CDR3aa: CASSFPGVNEKLFF
CDR3nt: TGTGCCAGCAGTTTTCCCGGGGTTAATGAAAAACTGTTTTTT

v_gene: TRBV18
abundance: -
j_gene: TRBJ2-1
d_gene: TRBD2
CDR3aa: CASSPPQRDNNEQFF
CDR3nt: TGTGCCAGCTCACCACCCCAGCGGGATAACAATGAGCAGTTCTTC

v_gene: TRBV19
abundance: -
j_gene: TRBJ1-4
d_gene: TRBD1
CDR3aa: CASSIDLSGTENEKLFF
CDR3nt: TGTGCCAGTAGTATAGATTTGTCCGGGACAGAGAATGAAAAACTGTTTTTT

v_gene: TRBV27
abundance: -
j_gene: TRBJ2-3
d_gene: TRBD1
CDR3aa: CASSLGWDRLADTQYF
CDR3nt: TGTGCCAGCAGTTTAGGTTGGGACAGGCTCGCAGATACGCAGTATTTT

v_gene: TRBV28
abundance: -
j_gene: TRBJ2-7
d_gene: TRBD1
CDR3aa: CASRARLGQGAYEQYF
CDR3nt: TGTGCCAGCAGGGCTCGTTTAGGACAGGGGGCCTACGAGCAGTACTTC

v_gene: TRBV2
abundance: few
j_gene: TRBJ2-3
d_gene: -
CDR3aa: CASSETGLGTDTQYF
CDR3nt: TGTGCCAGCAGTGAAACAGGGCTGGGCACAGATACGCAGTATTTT

v_gene: TRBV12-3/TRBV12-4
abundance: -
j_gene: TRBJ2-5
d_gene: -
CDR3aa: CASSPNSRETQYF
CDR3nt: TGTGCCAGCAGCCCAAACAGCAGGGAGACCCAGTACTTC

v_gene: TRBV6-5
abundance: -
j_gene: TRBJ2-7
d_gene: -
CDR3aa: CASSYQGTYEQYF
CDR3nt: TGTGCCAGCAGTTATCAGGGGACCTACGAGCAGTACTTC

v_gene: TRBV7-8
abundance: -
j_gene: TRBJ1-2
d_gene: TRBD1
CDR3aa: CASSLGTGPANYGYTF
CDR3nt: TGTGCCAGCAGCTTAGGGACAGGCCCAGCTAACTATGGCTACACCTTC

v_gene: TRBV28
abundance: -
j_gene: TRBJ2-5
d_gene: -
CDR3aa: CASSPGLPEGETQYF
CDR3nt: TGTGCCAGCAGTCCCGGACTTCCCGAGGGAGAGACCCAGTACTTC

v_gene: TRBV2
abundance: -
j_gene: TRBJ1-2
d_gene: TRBD1
CDR3aa: CASRRQGWGYTF
CDR3nt: TGTGCCAGCAGGAGACAGGGTTGGGGCTACACCTTC

v_gene: TRBV5-6
abundance: -
j_gene: TRBJ2-1
d_gene: TRBD2
CDR3aa: CASSFSAGGTEQFF
CDR3nt: TGTGCCAGCAGCTTTAGTGCGGGGGGAACTGAGCAGTTCTTC

v_gene: TRBV3-1/TRBV3-2
abundance: -
j_gene: TRBJ1-3
d_gene: TRBD1
CDR3aa: CASSQQSETGGNTIYF
CDR3nt: TGTGCCAGCAGCCAACAGTCCGAGACAGGGGGAAACACCATATATTTT

v_gene: TRBV6-1
abundance: -
j_gene: TRBJ2-1
d_gene: TRBD2
CDR3aa: CASSELFTTSGGNEQFF
CDR3nt: TGTGCCAGCAGTGAACTTTTTACGACTAGCGGGGGCAATGAGCAGTTCTTC

v_gene: TRBV6-1
abundance: few
j_gene: TRBJ2-3
d_gene: TRBD2
CDR3aa: CASSDLAAGGSDTQYF
CDR3nt: TGTGCCAGCAGTGACCTTGCAGCGGGAGGGTCAGATACGCAGTATTTT

v_gene: TRBV5-6
abundance: -
j_gene: TRBJ1-5
d_gene: -
CDR3aa: CASSLAAGETDNQPQHF
CDR3nt: TGTGCCAGCAGCCTGGCAGCCGGGGAGACCGACAATCAGCCCCAGCATTTT

v_gene: TRBV9
abundance: -
j_gene: TRBJ2-5
d_gene: -
CDR3aa: CASSPHRDGETQYF
CDR3nt: TGTGCCAGCAGCCCGCACAGGGACGGAGAGACCCAGTACTTC

v_gene: TRBV2
abundance: few
j_gene: TRBJ2-5
d_gene: -
CDR3aa: CASRAGRQETQYF
CDR3nt: TGTGCCAGCAGAGCCGGGAGACAAGAGACCCAGTACTTC

v_gene: TRBV7-3
abundance: few
j_gene: TRBJ2-1
d_gene: TRBD2
CDR3aa: CASRSASGRYEQFF
CDR3nt: TGTGCCAGCAGGTCTGCTAGCGGGAGATATGAGCAGTTCTTC

v_gene: TRBV28
abundance: -
j_gene: TRBJ2-1
d_gene: -
CDR3aa: CASSLGDHEQFF
CDR3nt: TGTGCCAGCAGTTTGGGCGACCATGAGCAGTTCTTC

v_gene: TRBV3-1/TRBV3-2
abundance: -
j_gene: TRBJ2-3
d_gene: TRBD2
CDR3aa: CASSASTSGGQDTQYF
CDR3nt: TGTGCCAGCAGCGCTTCGACTAGCGGGGGACAAGATACGCAGTATTTT

v_gene: TRBV4-1
abundance: -
j_gene: TRBJ2-5
d_gene: -
CDR3aa: CASSQGARDETQYF
CDR3nt: TGCGCCAGCAGCCAAGGTGCCAGGGATGAGACCCAGTACTTC

v_gene: TRBV13
abundance: -
j_gene: TRBJ2-1
d_gene: TRBD2
CDR3aa: CASSLVRTSGRNEQFF
CDR3nt: TGTGCCAGCAGCTTAGTACGCACTAGCGGGAGAAATGAGCAGTTCTTC

v_gene: TRBV18
abundance: -
j_gene: TRBJ2-7
d_gene: -
CDR3aa: CASSPPGQSYEQYF
CDR3nt: TGTGCCAGCTCACCACCGGGACAATCCTACGAGCAGTACTTC

v_gene: TRBV11-2
abundance: -
j_gene: TRBJ1-3
d_gene: TRBD1
CDR3aa: CASSQYRGRGNTIYF
CDR3nt: TGTGCCAGCAGCCAGTACAGGGGGAGAGGAAACACCATATATTTT

v_gene: TRBV30
abundance: -
j_gene: TRBJ2-7
d_gene: -
CDR3aa: CAWSQQGYEQYF
CDR3nt: TGTGCCTGGAGTCAACAGGGCTACGAGCAGTACTTC

v_gene: TRBV30
abundance: -
j_gene: TRBJ1-1
d_gene: -
CDR3aa: CAWTRGGWWNTEAFF
CDR3nt: TGTGCCTGGACGCGAGGTGGGTGGTGGAACACTGAAGCTTTCTTT

v_gene: TRBV5-4
abundance: -
j_gene: TRBJ1-3
d_gene: TRBD1
CDR3aa: CASSGGQGKGTGNTIYF
CDR3nt: TGTGCCAGCAGCGGGGGACAGGGAAAAGGGACTGGAAACACCATATATTTT

v_gene: TRBV7-9
abundance: few
j_gene: TRBJ1-4
d_gene: -
CDR3aa: CASSSAGLNEKLFF
CDR3nt: TGTGCCAGCAGCTCCGCGGGGCTGAATGAAAAACTGTTTTTT

v_gene: TRBV29-1
abundance: -
j_gene: TRBJ1-4
d_gene: -
CDR3aa: CSVGTVNNEKLFF
CDR3nt: TGCAGCGTTGGGACAGTAAATAATGAAAAACTGTTTTTT

v_gene: TRBV7-2
abundance: -
j_gene: TRBJ1-6
d_gene: TRBD1
CDR3aa: CASSQGQGTGGSPLHF
CDR3nt: TGTGCCAGCAGCCAAGGACAGGGGACGGGCGGTTCACCCCTCCACTTT

v_gene: TRBV5-1
abundance: -
j_gene: TRBJ1-1
d_gene: -
CDR3aa: CASSASGMNTEAFF
CDR3nt: TGCGCCAGCAGCGCGTCAGGGATGAACACTGAAGCTTTCTTT

v_gene: TRBV3-1/TRBV3-2
abundance: -
j_gene: TRBJ2-3
d_gene: -
CDR3aa: CASSQRQAHTQYF
CDR3nt: TGTGCCAGCAGCCAGAGACAGGCCCATACGCAGTATTTT

v_gene: TRBV6-2/TRBV6-3
abundance: -
j_gene: TRBJ2-5
d_gene: TRBD2
CDR3aa: CASSSSGGEQETQYF
CDR3nt: TGTGCCAGCAGTTCTAGCGGGGGGGAACAAGAGACCCAGTACTTC

v_gene: TRBV5-1
abundance: -
j_gene: TRBJ1-1
d_gene: TRBD1
CDR3aa: CASSLGQGEAFF
CDR3nt: TGCGCCAGCAGCTTGGGACAGGGTGAAGCTTTCTTT

v_gene: TRBV5-8
abundance: -
j_gene: TRBJ2-2
d_gene: TRBD1
CDR3aa: CASSFRGPTGELFF
CDR3nt: TGTGCCAGCAGCTTCAGGGGGCCCACCGGGGAGCTGTTTTTT

v_gene: TRBV5-1
abundance: -
j_gene: TRBJ1-1
d_gene: -
CDR3aa: CASSLWGGGTEAFF
CDR3nt: TGCGCCAGCAGCTTGTGGGGCGGGGGGACTGAAGCTTTCTTT

v_gene: TRBV7-2
abundance: once
j_gene: TRBJ1-4
d_gene: TRBD1
CDR3aa: CASSLFGQVNEKLFF
CDR3nt: TGTGCCAGCAGCTTATTTGGACAGGTTAATGAAAAACTGTTTTTT

v_gene: TRBV10-3
abundance: -
j_gene: TRBJ2-5
d_gene: TRBD2
CDR3aa: CAIRTSAEETQYF
CDR3nt: TGTGCCATTAGGACTAGCGCAGAAGAGACCCAGTACTTC

v_gene: TRBV11-3
abundance: -
j_gene: TRBJ2-5
d_gene: -
CDR3aa: CASSLGGQLQETQYF
CDR3nt: TGTGCCAGCAGCTTAGGCGGGCAGCTCCAAGAGACCCAGTACTTC